Listed below are T cell receptor beta chains from one sample, sequenced in a study of cytomegalovirus exposure and HLA in healthy donors. Sequencing used immunoSEQ multiplex PCR; TCRdb keeps in-frame clones, though not all of them. The repertoire holds some 91,000 clones, with roughly 67% as singletons. The sequenced material came from PBMCs. The receptors derive from a human donor in good health. The CDR3 runs from the conserved cysteine through the conserved F or W. The D gene is left open where the match is weak. Clone size is not always given. Where it is, it says once, few, many or a class for expanded clones.

>-|-|TRBJ1-1|TRBV4-3
TGCGCCAGCGGACGGGGCACTGAAGCTTTCTTT
CASGRGTEAFF
>few|TRBD1|TRBJ1-1|TRBV6-5
TGTGCCAGCAAGGGACAGGGGAGGGCTGAAGCTTTCTTT
CASKGQGRAEAFF
>once|TRBD1|TRBJ1-1|TRBV2
TGTGCCAGCAGTTACCCCGGGACAGGGAGTCTCCAGACTGAAGCTTTCTTT
CASSYPGTGSLQTEAFF
>-|-|TRBJ1-1|TRBV15
TGTGCCACCAGCAGAGATCCGGTGGGGGGGATTGTAGCTTTCTTT
CATSRDPVGGIVAFF
>-|-|TRBJ1-4|TRBV18
TGTGCCAGCTCACCGGTGATGGGACAATCACTGTTTTTT
CASSPVMGQSLFF
>few|-|TRBJ1-1|TRBV6-6
TGTGCCAGCAGTTACCGAGGGAGGGGGGGCACTGAAGCTTTCTTT
CASSYRGRGGTEAFF
>-|TRBD1|TRBJ1-2|TRBV5-4
TGTGCCAGCAGCAGATCACAGGGGCGAAGGGGTGACTATGGCTACACCTTC
CASSRSQGRRGDYGYTF
>-|TRBD2|TRBJ2-2|TRBV11-2
TGTGCCAGCAGCTTATGGGGGACTAGCTCCGGGGAGCTGTTTTTT
CASSLWGTSSGELFF
>once|-|TRBJ1-4|TRBV7-2
TGTGCCAGCGGTGGGGAGGGATCAACTAATGAAAAACTGTTTTTT
CASGGEGSTNEKLFF
>few|-|TRBJ1-2|TRBV29-1
TGCAGCGTTGAAGGCGAAGTATATCGTAACTATGGCTACACCTTC
CSVEGEVYRNYGYTF
>-|-|TRBJ2-1|TRBV9
TGTGCCAGCGCATGGGACAACTACAATGAGCAGTTCTTC
CASAWDNYNEQFF
>-|TRBD1|TRBJ2-1|TRBV7-2
TGTGCCAGCAGCCTAGACAGGGGGTCCCACAATGAGCAGTTCTTC
CASSLDRGSHNEQFF
>once|-|TRBJ2-7|TRBV9
TGTGCCAGCAGCGTAGCAGGGGCTTTCTACGAGCAGTACTTC
CASSVAGAFYEQYF
>-|TRBD1|TRBJ2-5|TRBV4-3
TGCGCCAGCAGCCGTTCCGGGACAGGGAAAGAGACCCAGTACTTC
CASSRSGTGKETQYF
>-|-|TRBJ1-2|TRBV29-1
TGCAGCGTTGTAGAGGTCAGTCTTAACTATGGCTACACCTTC
CSVVEVSLNYGYTF
>-|-|TRBJ1-1|TRBV5-1
TGCGCCAGCAGCTTGGGCGATTGGGGGGGTTACACTGAAGCTTTCTTT
CASSLGDWGGYTEAFF
>-|TRBD1|TRBJ2-7|TRBV18
TGTGCCAGCTCACCAACCGACAGGGGCTACGAGCAGTACTTC
CASSPTDRGYEQYF
>-|TRBD2|TRBJ2-7|TRBV7-8
TGTGCCAGCAGCTTAGAGGGGGTAGCGGGGGTAATAGCCTACGAGCAGTACTTC
CASSLEGVAGVIAYEQYF
>once|-|TRBJ1-4|TRBV18
TGTGCCAGCTCACCACGGGGCCCTAATGAAAAACTGTTTTTT
CASSPRGPNEKLFF